These 28 T cell receptor beta chains share one sample of origin, sequenced in a study of T cell responses to AZD1222 COVID-19 vaccine. Using immunoSEQ multiplex PCR, the repertoire was profiled, and TCRdb retains in-frame clones only, with some absent. The sample includes 150,000 to 200,000 clones, around 90% of them seen just once. The material sequenced was peripheral blood, taken on day 0 of AZD1222 vaccination. The receptors here all came from an adult in good health.

The chain carries TRBV4-1 and TRBJ2-7, with D maybe TRBD2 (7 bases). CDR1 is MGHRA, CDR2 YSYEKL, per germline. The CDR3 covers 17 residues. The V end lost 3 bases, the J end lost 2 bases, and 20 bases lay between the germline ends. The DNA for the CDR3 is TGCGCCAGCAGCCAGGGGGGGGCCGGGACAAGACCCTACGAGCAGTACTTC. It codes for CASSQGGAGTRPYEQYF.

This chain uses TRBV5-6 with TRBJ2-5; D is unresolved. The CDR3 is 12 residues long. Germline V CDR1 and CDR2: SGHDT, YYEEEE. V lost 0 bases, J lost 4 bases, and 4 bases lay in between. The CDR3 here is CASSLAPETQYF. CDR3 nucleotides: TGTGCCAGCAGCTTGGCCCCAGAGACCCAGTACTTC.

This chain joins TRBV4-1 and TRBJ1-1; D might be TRBD1 (6 bases). The CDR3 runs 14 residues. Germline CDR1 MGHRA, CDR2 YSYEKL. V was trimmed by 2 bases and J by 4 bases, leaving 11 bases between them. The CDR3 DNA reads as TGCGCCAGCAGCCAATTACAGGGTTTCACTGAAGCTTTCTTT. The encoded protein is CASSQLQGFTEAFF.

The rearrangement joins TRBV19 to TRBJ1-6, with 10 bases aligning to TRBD1. The J segment lost 8 bases and the V segment lost 10 bases, leaving 5 bases of the junction unmatched. The CDR3 runs to 13 residues. Germline CDR1 LNHDA, CDR2 SQIVND (reference sequence). The CDR3 DNA follows: TGTGCCACCCGGGACAGGGGTTATTCACCCCTCCACTTT. It codes for CATRDRGYSPLHF.

The J gene is TRBJ1-1, the V gene TRBV5-8, with D hard to call. The CDR3 is 10 amino acids. V shed 4 bases and J shed 8 bases, with 6 bases lying between them. The germline CDR1 and CDR2 sequences are SGHTS and YDEGEE. The CDR3 protein is CASSPLEAFF. The CDR3 DNA reads as TGTGCCAGCAGCCCACTCGAAGCTTTCTTT.

The chain employs TRBV30 and TRBJ1-2, with 10 bases fitting TRBD1. This CDR3 is 14 amino acids long. V shed 1 base, J shed 7 bases, and the junction held 6 bases outside the gene matches. The germline gives CDR1 GTSNPN, CDR2 SVGIG (reference sequence). The CDR3 region is CAWSASGQGTGYTF. The CDR3, as DNA: TGTGCCTGGAGTGCGTCGGGACAGGGGACTGGCTACACCTTC.

This sequence joins TRBV27 and TRBJ2-7; D not resolved. Per germline, CDR1 MNHEY and CDR2 SMNVEV (reference sequence). V lost 0 bases and J 3 bases, leaving 12 bases between the germline ends. There are 15 residues in the CDR3. In DNA form, the CDR3 reads TGTGCCAGCAGTTTATCCCCTACTCCGTTCTACGAGCAGTACTTC. This translates into CASSLSPTPFYEQYF.

This chain connects TRBV19 to TRBJ1-4; no clear D gene. CDR1 is LNHDA and CDR2 is SQIVND in the germline V gene (reference sequence). This CDR3 has 12 residues. The V gene lost 5 bases and the J gene lost 5 bases, with 6 bases spanning the gap. Here the CDR3 reads CASSLRNEKLFF. The DNA for the CDR3 is TGTGCCAGTAGTTTAAGAAATGAAAAACTGTTTTTT. The full variable domain, its missing parts supplied by reference TRBV19 and TRBJ1-4, is DGGITQSPKYLFRKEGQNVTLSCEQNLNHDAMYWYRQDPGQGLRLIYYSQIVNDFQKGDIAEGYSVSREKKESFPLTVTSAQKNPTAFYLCASSLRNEKLFFGSGTQLSVL.

This chain uses TRBV5-5 with TRBJ1-2; 10 nucleotides match TRBD1. CDR1 is SGHKS, CDR2 YYEKEE, per germline (reference sequence). The CDR3 sequence is 16 residues long. V was pared by 4 bases and J by 4 bases, with 10 bases of the junction left unmatched. Here the CDR3 DNA reads TGTGCCAGCAGCCCCAGTGGACAGGGGGAAGGCTATGGCTACACCTTC. Translating gives CASSPSGQGEGYGYTF.

The rearrangement uses TRBV7-9 and TRBJ2-3; 7 bases align to TRBD1. This CDR3 is 12 amino acids long. V lost 7 bases to trimming and J lost 4 bases; unmatched junction nucleotides: 2. Germline V gives CDR1 SEHNR, CDR2 FQNEAQ (reference sequence). The CDR3 region has the DNA TGTGCCAGCACGGGACAGCCAGATACGCAGTATTTT. The encoded protein is CASTGQPDTQYF.

This chain uses TRBV7-9 with TRBJ2-5; D is possibly TRBD2 (5 bases). CDR3 length: 12 amino acids. Per the germline V gene, CDR1 is SEHNR and CDR2 is FQNEAQ (reference sequence). The germline V and J ends were trimmed by 3 bases and 10 bases, with 12 bases remaining between them. The CDR3 DNA reads TGTGCCAGCAGCTTCTTCGAGGGTGGCCAGTACTTC. The encoded protein is CASSFFEGGQYF.

V gene TRBV11-2 combines with J gene TRBJ2-3, with no clear D. The CDR3 contains 12 residues. V was shortened by 5 bases and J by 2 bases, with 5 bases between the two germline ends. Germline CDR1 reads SGHAT; CDR2 reads FQNNGV. The CDR3 region is CASSRLTDTQYF. The CDR3 bases are TGTGCCAGCAGCCGCCTCACAGATACGCAGTATTTT. Combining the CDR3 with reference TRBV11-2 and TRBJ2-3 gives the whole variable domain EAGVAQSPRYKIIEKRQSVAFWCNPISGHATLYWYQQILGQGPKLLIQFQNNGVVDDSQLPKDRFSAERLKGVDSTLKIQPAKLEDSAVYLCASSRLTDTQYFGPGTRLTVL.

The chain is built from TRBV27 and TRBJ2-1; 8 bases are shared with TRBD2. The germline CDR1 and CDR2 sequences are MNHEY and SMNVEV (reference sequence). With V trimmed by 7 bases and J by 5 bases, 7 bases remained unmatched. The CDR3 is made up of 14 amino acids. Written as DNA, the CDR3 is TGTGCCAGCACCCATAGCGGGACGAACAATGAGCAGTTCTTC. It encodes CASTHSGTNNEQFF.

V is TRBV4-1 and J is TRBJ1-1; D unresolved. The germline V gene encodes CDR1 MGHRA and CDR2 YSYEKL. Trimming left V 2 bases short and J 1 base short, with 8 bases between. This CDR3 is 14 amino acids long. CDR3 sequence reads: CASSQPTGNTEAFF. As DNA, the CDR3 is TGCGCCAGCAGCCAACCCACCGGGAACACTGAAGCTTTCTTT.

The rearrangement uses TRBV5-6 and TRBJ2-7, with a possible D match to TRBD1 (8 bases). The length of the CDR3 is 15 residues. Deletions cut 3 bases from V and 1 base from J, with 14 bases between. Germline values: CDR1 SGHDT, CDR2 YYEEEE. The CDR3 loop reads CASSWGGQASYEQYF. For the CDR3, the DNA is TGTGCCAGCAGCTGGGGGGGACAGGCGTCCTACGAGCAGTACTTC.

The chain has TRBV30 and TRBJ1-2; 8 bases map to TRBD1. This CDR3 comprises 14 residues. Germline V CDR1 and CDR2: GTSNPN, SVGIG (reference sequence). Trimming cost V 8 bases and J 4 bases; bases outside gene matches: 12. The CDR3 region is CARTRAGQGYGYTF. The CDR3 DNA reads TGTGCCCGAACAAGAGCCGGACAGGGCTATGGCTACACCTTC.

The chain uses TRBV15 and TRBJ1-1, with unresolved D. The V and J ends lost 2 bases and 0 bases respectively, with 7 bases between them. Germline assignment: CDR1 LNHNV and CDR2 YYDKDF (reference sequence). This CDR3 has 14 amino acids. This CDR3 reads CATSRLVVNTEAFF. CDR3 in DNA: TGTGCCACCAGCAGATTAGTGGTGAACACTGAAGCTTTCTTT.

The genes are TRBV14 and TRBJ1-6; 9 bases match TRBD1. CDR3 length: 15 residues. Germline CDR1 SGHDN, CDR2 FVKESK. The ends lost 4 bases at V and 7 bases at J; junction bases unmatched: 5. The CDR3 DNA sequence: TGTGCCAGCAGCCTCTTAACAGGGGGCAATTCACCCCTCCACTTT. It yields the protein CASSLLTGGNSPLHF.

J is TRBJ2-1 and V is TRBV27, with D possibly called TRBD1 or TRBD2 (6 bases each). From germline, CDR1 is MNHEY and CDR2 SMNVEV (reference sequence). V was shortened by 2 bases and J by 1 base, with 9 bases between the two germline ends. The CDR3 is 15 residues long. The chain's CDR3 is CASSLRGPSYNEQFF. DNA for the CDR3: TGTGCCAGCAGTTTACGGGGGCCTTCCTACAATGAGCAGTTCTTC.

J is TRBJ2-5 and V is TRBV9; tentative D call: TRBD2 (5 bases). This CDR3 comprises 14 residues. Germline loops: CDR1 SGDLS, CDR2 YYNGEE. V was shortened by 1 base and J by 5 bases, with 12 bases between the two germline ends. The CDR3 region has the DNA TGTGCCAGCAGCGTAAGTCCGGGGATGGAGACCCAGTACTTC. Encoded protein: CASSVSPGMETQYF.

The J gene is TRBJ2-5, the V gene TRBV19; tentative D call: TRBD1 (6 bases). The V and J ends lost 4 bases and 4 bases respectively, with 10 bases between them. The CDR3 runs to 13 residues. Germline-derived CDR1 and CDR2 are LNHDA and SQIVND (reference sequence). Here the CDR3 DNA reads TGTGCCAGTAGTAGCAGGGGTCGAGAGACCCAGTACTTC. The encoded protein is CASSSRGRETQYF.

The chain is built from TRBV7-2 and TRBJ1-2; possibly TRBD1 for D (5 bases). The CDR3 contains 14 residues. The germline CDR1 and CDR2 sequences are SGHTA and FQGNSA. V gave up 7 bases and J gave up 7 bases, with 19 bases separating them. CDR3 loop: CASILEGRGGGYTF. The CDR3 DNA follows: TGTGCCAGCATCCTAGAGGGGAGGGGAGGTGGCTACACCTTC.

The genes are TRBV11-2 and TRBJ2-3, with a weak D call TRBD2 (6 bases). CDR1 is SGHAT and CDR2 is FQNNGV in the germline V gene. Trimming took 3 bases from V and 5 from J, leaving 12 bases between them. The CDR3 totals 14 residues. The CDR3 DNA reads as TGTGCCAGCAGCTTCGGCGGGGTCGGAGATACGCAGTATTTT. Protein sequence: CASSFGGVGDTQYF.

CDR3 sequence (DNA): TGTGCCACCTTGGCCCCTGGGACGGCCTCCTACGAGCAGTACTTC. This encodes CATLAPGTASYEQYF. The rearrangement links TRBV10-3 to TRBJ2-7, with D possibly called TRBD1 or TRBD2 (5 bases each). CDR3 size: 15 residues. Trimming pared 10 bases from V and 0 bases from J, leaving 19 bases between. Germline assignment: CDR1 ENHRY and CDR2 SYGVKD.

The chain joins TRBV5-1 to TRBJ2-7; no definite D call. The germline gives CDR1 SGHRS, CDR2 YFSETQ. This CDR3 has 11 amino acids. Trimming stripped 1 base from V and 7 bases from J, with 6 bases between. The CDR3, as DNA: TGCGCCAGCAGCTTGAGTCATGAGCAGTACTTC. Protein product: CASSLSHEQYF.

Concerning this clone itself: The junction and the germline gene differ at one end; a read error may be behind it. The chain recombines TRBV6-5 with TRBJ1-6; D remains ambiguous. The CDR3 covers 14 residues. The germline CDR1 and CDR2 sequences are MNHEY and SVGAGI. The DNA for the CDR3 is TGTGCCAGCAGTTACGTGCTCTATTATTCACCCCTCCACTTT. Protein sequence: CASSYVLYYSPLHF.

The chain carries TRBV5-4 and TRBJ2-7; D is uncertain. Between the trimmed V and J ends, which lost 4 bases and 2 bases, there was a span of 16 bases. Germline CDR1 and CDR2: SGHNT and YYREEE (reference sequence). The CDR3 is 15 amino acids. Here the CDR3 DNA reads TGTGCCAGCAGCCCCCCAGGTGGGCGAGCCTACGAGCAGTACTTC. Amino acids: CASSPPGGRAYEQYF. Combining the CDR3 with reference TRBV5-4 and TRBJ2-7 gives the whole variable domain ETGVTQSPTHLIKTRGQQVTLRCSSQSGHNTVSWYQQALGQGPQFIFQYYREEENGRGNFPPRFSGLQFPNYSSELNVNALELDDSALYLCASSPPGGRAYEQYFGPGTRLTVT.

This sequence joins TRBV7-2 and TRBJ1-3, with D perhaps matching TRBD1 (5 bases). V was pared by 3 bases and J by 0 bases, with 6 bases between. Germline lookup yields CDR1 SGHTA and CDR2 FQGNSA. This CDR3 spans 14 amino acids. The DNA of the CDR3 is TGTGCCAGCAGCTTCGACAGCTCTGGAAACACCATATATTTT. This encodes CASSFDSSGNTIYF.